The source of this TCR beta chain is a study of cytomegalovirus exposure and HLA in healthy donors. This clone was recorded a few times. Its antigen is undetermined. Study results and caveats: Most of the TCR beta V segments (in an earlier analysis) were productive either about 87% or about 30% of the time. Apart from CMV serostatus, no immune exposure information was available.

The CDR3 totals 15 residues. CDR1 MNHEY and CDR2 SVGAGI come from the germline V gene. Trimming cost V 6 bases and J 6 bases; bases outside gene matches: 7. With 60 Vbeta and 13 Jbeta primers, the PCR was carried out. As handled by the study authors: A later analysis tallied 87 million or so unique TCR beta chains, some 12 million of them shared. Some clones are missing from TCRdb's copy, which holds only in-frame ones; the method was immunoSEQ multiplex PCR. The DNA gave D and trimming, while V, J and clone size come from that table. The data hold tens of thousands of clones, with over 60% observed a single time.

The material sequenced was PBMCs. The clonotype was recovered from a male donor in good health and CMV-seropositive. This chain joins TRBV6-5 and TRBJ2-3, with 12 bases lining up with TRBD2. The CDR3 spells CASSPTSGGSDTQYF. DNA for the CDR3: TGTGCCAGCAGCCCAACTAGCGGGGGGTCCGATACGCAGTATTTT.